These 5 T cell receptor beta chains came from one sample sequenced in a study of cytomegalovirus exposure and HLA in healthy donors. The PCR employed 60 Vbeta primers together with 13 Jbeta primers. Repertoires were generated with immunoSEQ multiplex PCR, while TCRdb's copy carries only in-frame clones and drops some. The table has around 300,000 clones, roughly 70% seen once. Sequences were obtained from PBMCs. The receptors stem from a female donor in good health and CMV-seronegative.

CDR3 protein: CAISEPRTSGTGEQYF. CDR3 bases: TGTGCCATCAGTGAACCCCGGACTAGCGGGACTGGTGAGCAGTACTTC. The chain recombines TRBV10-3 with TRBJ2-7, with 12 bases lining up with TRBD2. Trimming cost V 3 bases and J 7 bases; bases outside gene matches: 10. This CDR3 is 16 amino acids long. Germline lookup yields CDR1 ENHRY and CDR2 SYGVKD.

In DNA form, the CDR3 reads TGTGCCAGCAGTGGACCCGGGGGGACTAGATTCTCCTACAATGAGCAGTTCTTC. Protein: CASSGPGGTRFSYNEQFF. This chain links TRBV28 with TRBJ2-1; 8 bases are shared with TRBD2. Germline loops: CDR1 MDHEN, CDR2 SYDVKM. With 5 bases clipped from V and 0 bases from J, the junction kept 12 bases outside the gene matches. This CDR3 has 18 amino acids. The variable domain in full, with the rest retrieved from reference TRBV28 and TRBJ2-1, is DVKVTQSSRYLVKRTGEKVFLECVQDMDHENMFWYRQDPGLGLRLIYFSYDVKMKEKGDIPEGYSVSREKKERFSLILESASTNQTSMYLCASSGPGGTRFSYNEQFFGPGTRLTVL.

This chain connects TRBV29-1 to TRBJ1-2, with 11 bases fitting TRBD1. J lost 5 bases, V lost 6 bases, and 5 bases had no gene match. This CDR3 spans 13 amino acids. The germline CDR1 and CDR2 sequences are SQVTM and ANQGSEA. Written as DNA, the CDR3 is TGCAGCGTGACCGGGACAGGGGGTTATGGCTACACCTTC. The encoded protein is CSVTGTGGYGYTF.

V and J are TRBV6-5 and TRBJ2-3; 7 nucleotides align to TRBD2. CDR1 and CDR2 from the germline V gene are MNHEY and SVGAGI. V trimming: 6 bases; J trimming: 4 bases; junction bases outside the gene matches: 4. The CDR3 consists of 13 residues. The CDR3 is CASRGGGADTQYF. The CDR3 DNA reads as TGTGCCAGCAGGGGGGGAGGGGCAGATACGCAGTATTTT.

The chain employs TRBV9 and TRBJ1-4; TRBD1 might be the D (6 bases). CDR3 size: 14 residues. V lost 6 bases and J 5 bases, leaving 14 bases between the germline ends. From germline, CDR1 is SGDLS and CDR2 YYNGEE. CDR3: CASNEGGGNEKLFF. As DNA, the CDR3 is TGTGCCAGCAATGAAGGGGGGGGGAATGAAAAACTGTTTTTT. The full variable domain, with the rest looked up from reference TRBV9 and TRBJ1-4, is DSGVTQTPKHLITATGQRVTLRCSPRSGDLSVYWYQQSLDQGLQFLIQYYNGEERAKGNILERFSAQQFPDLHSELNLSSLELGDSALYFCASNEGGGNEKLFFGSGTQLSVL.